The 5 T cell receptor beta chains below were found in one sample sequenced in a study of regulatory T cells in long-lasting Graves disease. For TCR beta, libraries came from iRepertoire HTBI primers and Arm-PCR of CDR3 regions. One entry per CDR3 protein, called by TCRdb with MiXCR from the multiplex PCR reads. The table shows 400,000 to 500,000 distinct CDR3 sequences, with roughly 21% occurring only once. Time point meaning: persistent/refractory GD, antithyroid drugs over 5 years with positive TRAb. After RNA was extracted from PBMCs, the TCR library was made from it. The specimen comprised peripheral blood mononuclear cells (PBMCs), sampled when the disease was refractory, from a patient treated with antithyroid drugs. The receptors stem from a female donor with Graves disease.

The sample holds a few counts of this clonotype. The chain joins TRBV24-1 to TRBJ2-2, with 11 bases matching TRBD1. V was clipped by 4 bases and J by 6 bases; unmatched bases: 9. The germline V gene has CDR1 KGHDR and CDR2 SFDVKD. The CDR3 covers 17 residues. The CDR3 loop reads CATSDPRTGGDAGELFF. The CDR3 DNA reads TGTGCCACCAGTGACCCACGGACAGGGGGCGATGCCGGGGAGCTGTTTTTT.

The chain carries TRBV28 and TRBJ2-4; 10 bases fit TRBD1. Germline values: CDR1 MDHEN, CDR2 SYDVKM. This CDR3 contains 15 residues. J gave up 1 base and V 7 bases, and 4 bases lay outside the gene matches. CDR3 loop: CASKPGQGAKNIQYF. Written as DNA, the CDR3 is TGTGCCAGCAAACCGGGACAGGGGGCCAAAAACATTCAGTACTTC.

This clonotype was detected many times. CDR3 amino acids: CASSLDGRKGGYTF. The CDR3 DNA follows: TGTGCCAGCAGTTTAGATGGACGGAAAGGGGGCTACACCTTC. The gene calls are TRBV28 and TRBJ1-2; no firm D call. CDR1 and CDR2 (germline): MDHEN, SYDVKM. V was clipped by 2 bases and J by 8 bases, with 15 bases between them. CDR3 length: 14 residues.

This clonotype was seen a few times. The chain has TRBV29-1 and TRBJ2-1, with D unclear. The germline V gene encodes CDR1 SQVTM and CDR2 ANQGSEA. The CDR3 extends over 14 amino acids. V lost 4 bases and J 9 bases, leaving 19 bases between the germline ends. The CDR3 reads CSVVLNPAVGEQFF. CDR3 nucleotide sequence: TGCAGCGTTGTCCTCAACCCCGCGGTCGGTGAGCAGTTCTTC.

This clonotype was recorded many times. This chain uses TRBV10-3 with TRBJ2-5; 10 nucleotides match TRBD2. The CDR3 runs 15 residues. CDR1 and CDR2 from the germline V gene are ENHRY and SYGVKD. The V gene end was trimmed by 3 bases and the J gene end by 0 bases; junction bases not matched to a gene: 1. CDR3 nucleotides: TGTGCCATCAGTGATCTAGCGGGAGACCAAGAGACCCAGTACTTC. It specifies CAISDLAGDQETQYF.